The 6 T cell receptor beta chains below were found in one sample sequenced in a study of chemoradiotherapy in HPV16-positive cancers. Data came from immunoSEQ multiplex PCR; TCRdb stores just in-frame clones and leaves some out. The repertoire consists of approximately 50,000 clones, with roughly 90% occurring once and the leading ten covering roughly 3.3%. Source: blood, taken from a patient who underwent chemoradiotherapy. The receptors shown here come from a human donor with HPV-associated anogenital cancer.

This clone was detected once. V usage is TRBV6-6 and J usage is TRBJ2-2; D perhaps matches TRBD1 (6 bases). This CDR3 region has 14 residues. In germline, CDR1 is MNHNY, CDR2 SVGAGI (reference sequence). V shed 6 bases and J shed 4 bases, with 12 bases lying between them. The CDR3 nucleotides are TGTGCCAGCAGCAGACAGGAAAGCACCGGGGAGCTGTTTTTT. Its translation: CASSRQESTGELFF.

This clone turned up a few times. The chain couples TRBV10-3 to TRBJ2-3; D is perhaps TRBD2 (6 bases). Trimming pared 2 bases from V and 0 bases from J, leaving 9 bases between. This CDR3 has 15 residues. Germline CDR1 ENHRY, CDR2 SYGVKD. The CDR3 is CAISEIRGSTDTQYF. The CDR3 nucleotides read TGTGCCATCAGTGAGATTCGGGGGAGCACAGATACGCAGTATTTT.

In nucleotides, the CDR3 is TGCGCCAGCAGTCCCGGGTCTGGGAACACTGAAGCTTTCTTT. This codes for CASSPGSGNTEAFF. J is TRBJ1-1 and V is TRBV10-1, with D hard to call. Trimming took off 5 bases at V and 1 base at J, with 11 bases between the two ends. The V gene's germline CDR1 is WNHNN and CDR2 SYGVQD (reference sequence). CDR3 length: 14 residues.

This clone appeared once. CDR3 nucleotide sequence: TGTGCCAGCAGCCAAGATTCTCGGACTATTCAGTACTTC. Its protein product is CASSQDSRTIQYF. This sequence joins TRBV14 and TRBJ2-7; D possibly corresponds to TRBD2 (6 bases). V gave up 0 bases and J gave up 10 bases, with 13 bases separating them. This CDR3 has 13 residues. Germline CDR1 and CDR2: SGHDN and FVKESK.

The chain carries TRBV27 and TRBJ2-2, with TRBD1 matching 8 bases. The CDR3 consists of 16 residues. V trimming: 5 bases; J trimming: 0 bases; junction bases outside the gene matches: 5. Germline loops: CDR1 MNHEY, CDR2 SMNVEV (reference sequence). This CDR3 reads CASSHTGGANTGELFF. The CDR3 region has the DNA TGTGCCAGCAGTCACACAGGGGGTGCGAACACCGGGGAGCTGTTTTTT.

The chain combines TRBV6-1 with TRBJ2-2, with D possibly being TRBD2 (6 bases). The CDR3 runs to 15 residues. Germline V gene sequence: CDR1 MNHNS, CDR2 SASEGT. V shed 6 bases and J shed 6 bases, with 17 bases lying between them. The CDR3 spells CASSPRGIGSGELFF. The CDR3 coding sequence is TGTGCCAGCAGCCCGCGCGGGATAGGATCCGGGGAGCTGTTTTTT.